The clone carrying this T cell receptor (beta chain) was seen once. Its antigen is still unknown. This specimen belongs to a study of long-term antiretroviral therapy in people with HIV. Survey level was the resolution at which the v3.0 immunoSEQ assay ran. Clones were sequenced by immunoSEQ multiplex PCR, and TCRdb holds only the in-frame ones, with some missing. The repertoire has tens of thousands of clones, about 85% of them found once; the top ten carry under 4%. Study observations and caveats: Blood, drawn from about 2004 to 2018, may reflect older ART regimens.

The CDR3 loop spans 15 amino acids. Trimming removed 3 bases from V and 4 bases from J, with 12 bases in between. The V gene's germline CDR1 is SEHNR and CDR2 FQNEAQ (reference sequence). Sequenced material: unsorted PBMCs, taken 1.9 years after starting antiretroviral therapy. This chain uses TRBV7-9 with TRBJ1-4; possibly TRBD1 for D (6 bases). This clonotype was sampled from a man between 18 and 35 years old with HIV. The CDR3 DNA follows: TGTGCCAGCAGCTTGGGAGGACAGAGTAATGAAAAACTGTTTTTT. Translating gives CASSLGGQSNEKLFF.